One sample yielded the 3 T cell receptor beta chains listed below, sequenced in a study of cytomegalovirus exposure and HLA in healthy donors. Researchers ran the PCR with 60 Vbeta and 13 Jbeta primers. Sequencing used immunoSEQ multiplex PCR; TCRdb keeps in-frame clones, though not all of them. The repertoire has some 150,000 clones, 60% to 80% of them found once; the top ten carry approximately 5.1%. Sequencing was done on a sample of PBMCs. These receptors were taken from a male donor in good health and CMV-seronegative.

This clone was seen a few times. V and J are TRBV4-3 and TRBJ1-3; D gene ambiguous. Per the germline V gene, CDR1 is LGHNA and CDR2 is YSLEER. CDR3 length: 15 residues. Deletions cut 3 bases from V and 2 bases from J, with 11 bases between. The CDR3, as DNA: TGCGCCAGCAGCCAGGAGGCTGGGGCTGGAAACACCATATATTTT. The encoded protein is CASSQEAGAGNTIYF.

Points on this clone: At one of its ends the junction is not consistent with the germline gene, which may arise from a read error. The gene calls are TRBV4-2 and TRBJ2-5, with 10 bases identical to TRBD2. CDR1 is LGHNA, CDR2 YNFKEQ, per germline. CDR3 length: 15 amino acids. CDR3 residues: CASRRGLAENYEQHF. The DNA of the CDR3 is TGTGCCAGCAGACGCGGACTAGCGGAGAACTACGAGCAGCACTTC.

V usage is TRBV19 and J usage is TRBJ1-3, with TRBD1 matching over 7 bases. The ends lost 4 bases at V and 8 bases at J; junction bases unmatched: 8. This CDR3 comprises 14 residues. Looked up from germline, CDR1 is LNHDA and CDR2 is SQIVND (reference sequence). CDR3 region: CASSTRTGGDTIYF. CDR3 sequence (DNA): TGTGCCAGTAGTACTCGGACAGGCGGAGACACCATATATTTT.